The text below deals with one T cell receptor beta chain. This entry is derived from a study of blood T cell repertoires in COVID-19. Study background: Samples of COVID-19 (acute and convalescent) were obtained from the United States, Italy and Spain. Sample material is recorded as cDNA or gDNA derived from T cells, B-cell-depleted T cells, or PBMCs.

The CDR3 has 15 amino acids. Germline lookup yields CDR1 MNHEY and CDR2 SVGAGI. Trimming left V 6 bases short and J 0 bases short, with 11 bases between. Per the original data handling: Researchers report that nucleated cell counts were estimated from reference gene primer amplification. Generated by immunoSEQ multiplex PCR, the TCRdb table keeps only in-frame clones and is missing some. V, J and clone size reflect that table, while D and trimming were determined from the DNA. The sample shows about 45,000 clones, roughly 80% of them seen only once. The TCR sequence derives from a woman aged 70-85 years with acute or convalescent COVID-19. This chain links TRBV6-5 with TRBJ2-2; D unresolved. Specimen: peripheral blood. CDR3 protein: CASRETRANTGELFF. The CDR3 region has the DNA TGTGCCAGCAGGGAGACCCGAGCGAACACCGGGGAGCTGTTTTTT.